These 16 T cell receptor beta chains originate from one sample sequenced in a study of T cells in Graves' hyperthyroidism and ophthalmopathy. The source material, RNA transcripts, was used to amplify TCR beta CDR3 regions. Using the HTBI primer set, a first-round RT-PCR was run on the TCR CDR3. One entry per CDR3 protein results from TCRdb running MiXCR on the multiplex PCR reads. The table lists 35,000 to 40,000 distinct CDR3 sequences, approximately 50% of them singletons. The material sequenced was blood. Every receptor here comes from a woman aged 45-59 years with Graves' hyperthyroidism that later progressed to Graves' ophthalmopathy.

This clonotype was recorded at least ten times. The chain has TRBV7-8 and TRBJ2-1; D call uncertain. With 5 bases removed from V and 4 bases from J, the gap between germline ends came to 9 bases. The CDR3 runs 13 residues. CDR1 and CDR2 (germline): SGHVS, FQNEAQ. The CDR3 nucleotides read TGTGCCAGCAGCCCGACCGTTTACAATGAGCAGTTCTTC. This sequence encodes CASSPTVYNEQFF.

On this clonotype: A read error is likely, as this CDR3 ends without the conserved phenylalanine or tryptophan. CDR3 bases: TGTGCCAGCAGCCTCTGGACAGCTCCCCAAGAGGCCCAGTACGTC. Translation: CASSLWTAPQEAQYV. The chain is built from TRBV9 and TRBJ2-5; weak D call: TRBD1 (6 bases). The CDR3 has 15 residues. Germline CDR1 reads SGDLS; CDR2 reads YYNGEE.

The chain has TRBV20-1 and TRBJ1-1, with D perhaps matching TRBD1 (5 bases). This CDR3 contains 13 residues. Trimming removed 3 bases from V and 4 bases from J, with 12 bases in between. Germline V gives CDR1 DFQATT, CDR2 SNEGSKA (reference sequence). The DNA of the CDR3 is TGCAGTGCTAGCCGGGACGGTAGCACTGAAGCTTTCTTT. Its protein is CSASRDGSTEAFF.

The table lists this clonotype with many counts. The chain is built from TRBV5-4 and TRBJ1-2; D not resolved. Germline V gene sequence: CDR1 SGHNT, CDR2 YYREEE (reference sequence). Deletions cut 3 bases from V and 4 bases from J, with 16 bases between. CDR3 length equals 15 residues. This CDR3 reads CASSSPSAPGYGYTF. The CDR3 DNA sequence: TGTGCCAGCAGCTCCCCCTCAGCGCCAGGCTATGGCTACACCTTC.

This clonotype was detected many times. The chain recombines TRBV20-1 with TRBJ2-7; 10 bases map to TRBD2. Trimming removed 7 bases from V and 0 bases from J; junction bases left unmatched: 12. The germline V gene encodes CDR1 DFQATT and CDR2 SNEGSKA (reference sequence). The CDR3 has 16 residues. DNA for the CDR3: TGCAGTGTCATATCCGGGACTAGCGAGAGCTCCTACGAGCAGTACTTC. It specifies CSVISGTSESSYEQYF.

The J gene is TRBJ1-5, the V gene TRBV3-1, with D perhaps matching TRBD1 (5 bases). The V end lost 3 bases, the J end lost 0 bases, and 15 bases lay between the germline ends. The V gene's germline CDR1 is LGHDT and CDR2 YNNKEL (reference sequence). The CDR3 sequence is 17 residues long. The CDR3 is CASSHLRRTNSNQPQHF. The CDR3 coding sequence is TGTGCCAGCAGCCACCTCCGTAGGACAAATAGCAATCAGCCCCAGCATTTT.

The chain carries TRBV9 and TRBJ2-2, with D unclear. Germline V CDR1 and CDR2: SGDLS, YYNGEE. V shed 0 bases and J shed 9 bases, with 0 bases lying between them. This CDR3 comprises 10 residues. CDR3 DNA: TGTGCCAGCAGCGTAGGGGAGCTGTTTTTT. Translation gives CASSVGELFF.

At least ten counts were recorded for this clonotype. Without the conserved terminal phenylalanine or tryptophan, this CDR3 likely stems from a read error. For the CDR3, the DNA is TGTGCCAGCAGCTCAACGGGGGGGTACAATGAGCAGTTCCTC. Translated, it gives CASSSTGGYNEQFL. The chain is built from TRBV11-3 and TRBJ2-1; 8 bases align to TRBD2. Per germline, CDR1 SGHNT and CDR2 YENEEA. J lost 4 bases, V lost 4 bases, and 3 bases had no gene match. This CDR3 is 14 amino acids long.

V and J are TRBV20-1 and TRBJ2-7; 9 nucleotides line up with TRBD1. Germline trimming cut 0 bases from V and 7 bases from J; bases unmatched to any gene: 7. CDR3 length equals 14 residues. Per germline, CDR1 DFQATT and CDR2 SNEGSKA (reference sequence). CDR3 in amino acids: CSARDYTGGGEQYF. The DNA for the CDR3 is TGCAGTGCTAGAGATTACACAGGGGGCGGGGAGCAGTACTTC.

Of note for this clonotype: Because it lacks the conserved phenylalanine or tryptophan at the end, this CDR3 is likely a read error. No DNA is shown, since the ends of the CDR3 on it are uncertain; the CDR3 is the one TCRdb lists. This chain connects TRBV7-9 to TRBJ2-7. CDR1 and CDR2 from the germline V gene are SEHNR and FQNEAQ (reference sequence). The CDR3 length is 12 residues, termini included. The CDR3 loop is CASSLASYEQNL.

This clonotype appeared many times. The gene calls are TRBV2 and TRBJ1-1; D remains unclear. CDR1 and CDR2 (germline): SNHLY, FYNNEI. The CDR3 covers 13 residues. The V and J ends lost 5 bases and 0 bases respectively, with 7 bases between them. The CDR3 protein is CASSSPMNTEAFF. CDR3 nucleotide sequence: TGTGCCAGCAGTTCCCCCATGAACACTGAAGCTTTCTTT.

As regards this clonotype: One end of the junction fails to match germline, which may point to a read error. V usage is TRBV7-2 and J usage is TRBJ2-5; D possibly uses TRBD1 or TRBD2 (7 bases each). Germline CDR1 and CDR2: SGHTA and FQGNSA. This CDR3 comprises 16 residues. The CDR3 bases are TGCGCCAGCAGCCCGACGATCTTGACAGGGCGGGAGACCCGGTACTTC. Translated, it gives CASSPTILTGRETRYF.

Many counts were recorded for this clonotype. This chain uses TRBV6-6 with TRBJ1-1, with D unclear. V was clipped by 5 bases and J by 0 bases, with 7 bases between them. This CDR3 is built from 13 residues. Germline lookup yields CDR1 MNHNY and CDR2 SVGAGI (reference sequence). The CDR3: CASSQDMNTEAFF. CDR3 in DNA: TGTGCCAGCAGTCAAGACATGAACACTGAAGCTTTCTTT.

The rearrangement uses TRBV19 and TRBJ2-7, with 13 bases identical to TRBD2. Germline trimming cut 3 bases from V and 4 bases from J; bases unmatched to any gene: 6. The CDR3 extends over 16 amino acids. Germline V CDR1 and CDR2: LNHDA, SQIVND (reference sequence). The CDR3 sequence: CASSISRTSGRYEQYF. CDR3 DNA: TGTGCCAGTAGTATTTCCCGGACTAGCGGGAGATACGAGCAGTACTTC.

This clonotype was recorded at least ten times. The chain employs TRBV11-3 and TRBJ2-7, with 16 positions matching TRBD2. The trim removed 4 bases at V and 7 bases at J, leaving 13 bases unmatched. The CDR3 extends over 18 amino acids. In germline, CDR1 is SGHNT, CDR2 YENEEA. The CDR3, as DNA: TGTGCCAGCAGCTCCGGGACTAGCGGGAGGGTCTCGTTTCGAGAGCAGTACTTC. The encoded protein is CASSSGTSGRVSFREQYF.

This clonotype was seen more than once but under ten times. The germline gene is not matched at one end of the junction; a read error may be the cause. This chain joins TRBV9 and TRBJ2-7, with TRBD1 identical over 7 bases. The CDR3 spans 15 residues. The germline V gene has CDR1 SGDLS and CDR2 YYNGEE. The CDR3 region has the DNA TGTGCCAGCAGCGTAGACAGACAGGGCCCCTACGAGCGGTACTTC. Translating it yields CASSVDRQGPYERYF.